What follows is one T cell receptor beta chain and its context. Its target is unknown. This specimen comes from a study of OX40 agonist ivuxolimab in advanced cancers. Study-level background: Aged about 20 to 80 with a mean of approximately 60 years, they were roughly 83% male. Among those treated, three patients had partial responses, one with hepatocellular carcinoma and two with cutaneous melanoma.

Study-level results: CD8+ T cells averaged more expanded clones than CD4+. Near-lowest levels of clonal expansion characterized partial responders at 0.1-3.0 mg/kg.

Profiled with immunoSEQ multiplex PCR; TCRdb holds only in-frame clones, not every one. This table has some 45,000 clones, about 90% appearing once. This clonotype was sampled from an adult with an advanced solid tumor such as melanoma, head and neck, liver or kidney cancer. The sample in question was CD4+ or CD8+ T cells sorted from blood, obtained in a trial of the OX40 agonist ivuxolimab.

CDR3 sequence reads: CASSDSPIGGELFF. The DNA of the CDR3 is TGTGCCAGCAGTGACTCTCCCATCGGCGGGGAGCTGTTTTTT. The chain combines TRBV6-4 with TRBJ2-2; D gene uncertain. Germline CDR1 and CDR2: MRHNA and SNTAGT. This CDR3 is built from 14 residues. Trimming cost V 0 bases and J 7 bases, with 9 bases left between them.